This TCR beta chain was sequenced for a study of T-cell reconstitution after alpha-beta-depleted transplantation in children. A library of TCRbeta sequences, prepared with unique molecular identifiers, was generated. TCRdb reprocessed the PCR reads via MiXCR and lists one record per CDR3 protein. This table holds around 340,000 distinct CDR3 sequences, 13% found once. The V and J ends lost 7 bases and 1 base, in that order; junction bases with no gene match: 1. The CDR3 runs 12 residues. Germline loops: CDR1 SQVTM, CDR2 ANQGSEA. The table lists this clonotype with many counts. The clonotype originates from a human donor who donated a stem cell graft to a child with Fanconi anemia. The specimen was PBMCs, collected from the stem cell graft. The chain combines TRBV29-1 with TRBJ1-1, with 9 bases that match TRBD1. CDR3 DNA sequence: TGCAGCGCGGACAGGGGGAACACTGAAGCTTTCTTT. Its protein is CSADRGNTEAFF.